These T cell receptor beta chains were read from a single sample in a study of lymphopenia after photon versus proton radiotherapy. Method: immunoSEQ multiplex PCR; TCRdb's copy keeps in-frame clones and lacks some. Of approximately 70,000 clones in the sample, about nine tenths are singletons; the top ten hold 10% to 15%. Sequenced material: peripheral blood, taken from a patient treated with proton-based radiotherapy. These receptors all stem from a man at least 80 years old with esophageal cancer. The CDR3 runs from the conserved cysteine through the conserved F or W. A D gene is named only where the DNA matches it firmly. Rows give clone size only sometimes, using once, few, many, or a class for an expanded clone.

>TRBJ2-7|TRBV7-5|.|.
CARSSLTSGDYEQYF
TGTGCCAGAAGCTCCTTGACTAGCGGGGATTACGAGCAGTACTTC
>TRBJ2-2|TRBV18|once|.
CASSPRENTGELFF
TGTGCCAGCTCCCCCCGGGAAAACACCGGGGAGCTGTTTTTT
>TRBJ1-1|TRBV11-2|.|.
CTSSLERGTEAFF
TGTACCAGCAGCTTAGAGAGGGGAACTGAAGCTTTCTTT
>TRBJ1-1|TRBV29-1|.|.
CSVESQLTPAEAFF
TGCAGCGTTGAATCTCAACTCACCCCAGCTGAAGCTTTCTTT
>TRBJ2-2|TRBV7-2|once|TRBD1
CASSYPPGQRTGELFF
TGTGCCAGCAGCTACCCACCGGGACAGAGGACCGGGGAGCTGTTTTTT
>TRBJ1-2|TRBV7-2|.|.
CASSLAAEGYGYTF
TGTGCCAGCAGCTTAGCCGCCGAGGGCTATGGCTACACCTTC
>TRBJ1-2|TRBV29-1|.|.
CSDRGHTF
TGCAGCGATCGGGGCCACACCTTC
>TRBJ1-1|TRBV29-1|.|.
CSAEGWGTEAFF
TGCAGCGCCGAAGGGTGGGGTACCGAAGCTTTCTTT
>TRBJ1-2|TRBV18|.|.
CASSPAGTSGYTF
TGTGCCAGCTCACCTGCAGGTACAAGCGGCTACACCTTC
>TRBJ1-3|TRBV7-2|.|TRBD1
CASSLGQGAFSSGNTIYF
TGTGCCAGCAGCCTAGGACAGGGGGCTTTCAGCTCTGGAAACACCATATATTTT
>TRBJ2-7|TRBV7-2|.|TRBD1
CASSLGSVGTVTYEQYF
TGTGCCAGCAGCTTGGGGTCAGTAGGGACAGTTACCTACGAGCAGTACTTC
>TRBJ2-5|TRBV11-2|.|.
CASSLNRQETQYF
TGTGCCAGCAGCTTGAACAGACAAGAGACCCAGTACTTC
>TRBJ1-2|TRBV5-4|.|.
CASSLGPASYGYTF
TGTGCCAGCAGCTTGGGTCCAGCTAGTTATGGCTACACCTTC
>TRBJ2-5|TRBV5-4|.|.
CASSLAGILQETQYF
TGTGCCAGCAGCTTGGCCGGGATACTACAAGAGACCCAGTACTTC
>TRBJ1-6|TRBV5-4|.|.
CASRPTGSGYNSPLHF
TGTGCCAGCAGGCCAACAGGATCGGGTTATAATTCACCCCTCCACTTT
>TRBJ2-7|TRBV2|few|TRBD2
CASKGLAGFYEQYF
TGTGCCAGCAAAGGACTAGCGGGGTTCTACGAGCAGTACTTC
>TRBJ2-7|TRBV5-1|.|TRBD2
CASSLETSGPYEQYF
TGCGCCAGCAGCTTGGAGACTAGCGGACCCTACGAGCAGTACTTC
>TRBJ2-5|TRBV5-5|.|TRBD1
CASSLMDRGQYF
TGTGCCAGCAGCTTGATGGACAGGGGCCAGTACTTC
>TRBJ1-1|TRBV6-1|.|TRBD1
CASSVRRGPTEAFF
TGTGCCAGCAGTGTAAGGAGGGGGCCCACTGAAGCTTTCTTT
>TRBJ2-7|TRBV5-5|.|.
CASSLVLGGVNEQYF
TGTGCCAGCAGCTTGGTTTTAGGGGGGGTGAACGAGCAGTACTTC
>TRBJ1-4|TRBV30|once|TRBD1
CAWRPRQGQTNEKLFF
TGTGCCTGGAGACCAAGACAGGGCCAAACTAATGAAAAACTGTTTTTT
>TRBJ1-3|TRBV19|.|TRBD1
CASAETGAYGNTIYF
TGTGCCAGTGCCGAGACAGGGGCGTACGGAAACACCATATATTTT
>TRBJ1-6|TRBV6-5|.|.
CASSYGPENSPLHF
TGTGCCAGCAGTTACGGCCCCGAGAATTCACCCCTCCACTTT
>TRBJ1-1|TRBV27|.|TRBD1
CASSSRQGEAFF
TGTGCCAGCAGTTCTAGACAGGGGGAAGCTTTCTTT
>TRBJ2-2|TRBV11-3|.|.
CASSSPPGGTSTGELFF
TGTGCCAGCAGCTCCCCCCCAGGGGGGACCTCTACCGGGGAGCTGTTTTTT
>TRBJ2-1|TRBV25-1|.|.
CASSEAGLDEQFF
TGTGCCAGCAGTGAAGCCGGGCTGGATGAGCAGTTCTTC
>TRBJ2-3|TRBV5-1|.|.
CASSLAIRQSTDTQYF
TGCGCCAGCAGCTTGGCCATAAGACAGTCCACAGATACGCAGTATTTT
>TRBJ2-7|TRBV4-1|.|.
CASSQVPGEQYF
TGCGCCAGCAGCCAGGTTCCTGGGGAGCAGTACTTC
>TRBJ2-7|TRBV7-3|.|.
CASSLIPRGEQYF
TGTGCCAGCAGCTTAATCCCACGAGGCGAGCAGTACTTC
>TRBJ1-2|TRBV7-2|.|.
CASSLVPGSYYGYTF
TGTGCCAGCAGCTTAGTCCCAGGATCTTACTATGGCTACACCTTC
>TRBJ2-2|TRBV30|.|.
CAWGRGGSVSGELFF
TGTGCCTGGGGTAGGGGGGGTTCCGTTTCTGGGGAGCTGTTTTTT
>TRBJ2-1|TRBV5-6|once|TRBD2
CASSSGLAGYSGAQFF
TGTGCCAGCAGCTCGGGACTAGCGGGCTACTCGGGTGCGCAGTTCTTC
>TRBJ1-2|TRBV18|.|.
CASSPAAGYGYTF
TGTGCCAGCTCACCGGCGGCAGGGTATGGCTACACCTTC
>TRBJ2-1|TRBV19|.|.
CASSIQGVGEQFF
TGTGCCAGTAGTATTCAGGGCGTTGGTGAGCAGTTCTTC
>TRBJ2-3|TRBV2|.|.
CASSELRNTDTQYF
TGTGCCAGCAGTGAATTGCGGAACACAGATACGCAGTATTTT
>TRBJ1-1|TRBV4-1|.|.
CASSQDHNTEAFF
TGCGCCAGCAGCCAAGATCACAACACTGAAGCTTTCTTT
>TRBJ2-7|TRBV5-1|.|.
CASSLELMRQYF
TGCGCCAGCAGCTTGGAATTGATGAGGCAGTACTTC
>TRBJ1-2|TRBV10-3|few|.
CAIRGTRDNYGYTF
TGTGCCATCAGGGGAACTCGAGACAACTATGGCTACACCTTC
>TRBJ1-5|TRBV29-1|.|TRBD1
CSVDETGTGAQPQHF
TGCAGCGTTGACGAAACCGGGACAGGAGCTCAGCCCCAGCATTTT
>TRBJ2-1|TRBV9|.|TRBD1
CASSVQGDPYNEQFF
TGTGCCAGCAGCGTCCAGGGGGATCCCTACAATGAGCAGTTCTTC
>TRBJ1-5|TRBV27|.|.
CASSSLGRAYRQHF
TGTGCCAGCAGTTCCCTTGGGCGGGCCTACAGGCAGCATTTT
>TRBJ2-1|TRBV2|.|TRBD2
CASSEDGRDGNEQFF
TGTGCCAGCAGTGAAGACGGGAGGGATGGGAATGAGCAGTTCTTC
>TRBJ2-4|TRBV7-2|.|.
CASSFQPGKNIQYF
TGTGCCAGCAGCTTTCAACCGGGAAAAAACATTCAGTACTTC